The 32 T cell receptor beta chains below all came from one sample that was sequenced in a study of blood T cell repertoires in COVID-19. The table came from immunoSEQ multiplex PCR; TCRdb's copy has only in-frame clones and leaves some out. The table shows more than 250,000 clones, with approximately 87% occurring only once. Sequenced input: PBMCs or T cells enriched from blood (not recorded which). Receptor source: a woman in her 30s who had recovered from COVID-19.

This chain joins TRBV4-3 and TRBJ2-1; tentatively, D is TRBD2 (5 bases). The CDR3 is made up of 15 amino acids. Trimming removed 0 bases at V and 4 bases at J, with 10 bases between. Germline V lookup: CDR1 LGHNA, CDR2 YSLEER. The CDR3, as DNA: TGCGCCAGCAGCCAAGAAGGAGGACGGTACAATGAGCAGTTCTTC. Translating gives CASSQEGGRYNEQFF.

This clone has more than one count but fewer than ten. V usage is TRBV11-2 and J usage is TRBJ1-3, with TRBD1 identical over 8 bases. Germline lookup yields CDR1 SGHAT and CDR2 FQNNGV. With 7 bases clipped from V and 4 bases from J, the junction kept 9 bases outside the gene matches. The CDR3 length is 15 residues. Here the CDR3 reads CASIGQGSRGNTIYF. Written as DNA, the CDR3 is TGTGCCAGCATCGGACAGGGTTCCAGGGGAAACACCATATATTTT.

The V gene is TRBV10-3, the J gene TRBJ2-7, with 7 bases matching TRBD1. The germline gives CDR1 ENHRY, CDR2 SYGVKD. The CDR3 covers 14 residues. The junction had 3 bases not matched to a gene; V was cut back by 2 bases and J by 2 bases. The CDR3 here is CAISEKGAAYEQYF. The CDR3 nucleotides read TGTGCCATCAGTGAGAAGGGGGCCGCCTACGAGCAGTACTTC.

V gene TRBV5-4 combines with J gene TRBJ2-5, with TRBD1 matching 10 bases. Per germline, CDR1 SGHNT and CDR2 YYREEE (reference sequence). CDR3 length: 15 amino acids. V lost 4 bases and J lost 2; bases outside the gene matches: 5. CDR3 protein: CASSGGQGRQETQYF. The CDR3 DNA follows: TGTGCCAGCAGCGGGGGACAGGGGAGACAAGAGACCCAGTACTTC.

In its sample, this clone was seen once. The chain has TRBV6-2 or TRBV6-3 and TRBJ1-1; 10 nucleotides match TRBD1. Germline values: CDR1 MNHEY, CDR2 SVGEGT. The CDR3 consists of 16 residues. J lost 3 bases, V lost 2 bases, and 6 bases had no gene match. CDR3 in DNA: TGTGCCAGCAGTTACGCCTGGGACAGGGGATACACTGAAGCTTTCTTT. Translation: CASSYAWDRGYTEAFF.

The CDR3 spells CSVDGAGDGYTF. CDR3 bases: TGCAGCGTTGACGGGGCGGGAGATGGCTACACCTTC. The chain uses TRBV29-1 and TRBJ1-2; a possible D gene is TRBD1 (5 bases). CDR1 and CDR2 from the germline V gene are SQVTM and ANQGSEA. V lost 3 bases and J lost 6, with 11 bases in between. The CDR3 runs 12 residues.

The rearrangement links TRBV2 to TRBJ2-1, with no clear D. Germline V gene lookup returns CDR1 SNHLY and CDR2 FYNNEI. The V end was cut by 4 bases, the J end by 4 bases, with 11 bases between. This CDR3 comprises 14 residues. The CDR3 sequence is CASSGPDYYNEQFF. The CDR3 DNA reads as TGTGCCAGCAGTGGGCCAGATTATTACAATGAGCAGTTCTTC.

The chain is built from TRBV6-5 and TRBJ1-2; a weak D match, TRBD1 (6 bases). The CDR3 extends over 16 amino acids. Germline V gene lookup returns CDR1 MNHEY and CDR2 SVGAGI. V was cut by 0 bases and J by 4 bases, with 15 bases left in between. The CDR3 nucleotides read TGTGCCAGCAGTTACTCTCCCGGGGGGCGGCCCTATGGCTACACCTTC. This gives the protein CASSYSPGGRPYGYTF.

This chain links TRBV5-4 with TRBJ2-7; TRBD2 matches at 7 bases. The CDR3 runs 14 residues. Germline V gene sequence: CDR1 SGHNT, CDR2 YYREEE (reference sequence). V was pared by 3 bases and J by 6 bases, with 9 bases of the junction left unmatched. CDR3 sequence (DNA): TGTGCCAGCAGCTCAGGTGGGGGGGGATCCGAGCAGTACTTC. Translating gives CASSSGGGGSEQYF.

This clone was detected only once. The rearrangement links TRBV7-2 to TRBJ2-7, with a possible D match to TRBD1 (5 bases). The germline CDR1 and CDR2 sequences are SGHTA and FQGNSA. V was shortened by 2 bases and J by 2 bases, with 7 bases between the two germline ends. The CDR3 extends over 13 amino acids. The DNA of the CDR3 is TGTGCCAGCAGCTTACAGGGCCCCTACGAGCAGTACTTC. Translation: CASSLQGPYEQYF.

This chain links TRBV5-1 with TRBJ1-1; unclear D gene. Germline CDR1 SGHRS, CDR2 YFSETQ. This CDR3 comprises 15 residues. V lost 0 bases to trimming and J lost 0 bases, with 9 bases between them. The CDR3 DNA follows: TGCGCCAGCAGCTTGGCCTCCGCGATGAACACTGAAGCTTTCTTT. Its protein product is CASSLASAMNTEAFF.

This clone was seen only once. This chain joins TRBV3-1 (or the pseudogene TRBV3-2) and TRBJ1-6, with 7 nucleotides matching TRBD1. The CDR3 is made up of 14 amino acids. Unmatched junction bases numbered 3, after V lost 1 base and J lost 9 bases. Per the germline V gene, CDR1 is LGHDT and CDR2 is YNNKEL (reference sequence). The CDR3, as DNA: TGTGCCAGCAGCCAAGCCGACAGGGCTTCACCCCTCCACTTT. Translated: CASSQADRASPLHF.

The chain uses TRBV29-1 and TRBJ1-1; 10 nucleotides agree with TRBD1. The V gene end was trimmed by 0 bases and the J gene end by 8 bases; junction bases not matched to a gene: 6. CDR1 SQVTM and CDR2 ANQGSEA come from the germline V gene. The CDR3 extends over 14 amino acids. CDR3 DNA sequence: TGCAGCGTTGAAGAGGGACAGGGGATAAAAGAAGCTTTCTTT. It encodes CSVEEGQGIKEAFF. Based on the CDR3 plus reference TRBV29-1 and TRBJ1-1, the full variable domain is SAVISQKPSRDICQRGTSLTIQCQVDSQVTMMFWYRQQPGQSLTLIATANQGSEATYESGFVIDKFPISRPNLTFSTLTVSNMSPEDSSIYLCSVEEGQGIKEAFFGQGTRLTVV.

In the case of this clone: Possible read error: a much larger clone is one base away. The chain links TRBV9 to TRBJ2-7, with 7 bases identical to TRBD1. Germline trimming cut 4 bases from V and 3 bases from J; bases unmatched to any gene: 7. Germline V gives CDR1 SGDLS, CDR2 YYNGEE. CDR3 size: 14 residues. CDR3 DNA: TGTGCCAGCAGCCCCCGGGACAGCGTCTACGAGCAGTACTTC. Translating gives CASSPRDSVYEQYF. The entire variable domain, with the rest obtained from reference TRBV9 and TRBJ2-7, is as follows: DSGVTQTPKHLITATGQRVTLRCSPRSGDLSVYWYQQSLDQGLQFLIQYYNGEERAKGNILERFSAQQFPDLHSELNLSSLELGDSALYFCASSPRDSVYEQYFGPGTRLTVT.

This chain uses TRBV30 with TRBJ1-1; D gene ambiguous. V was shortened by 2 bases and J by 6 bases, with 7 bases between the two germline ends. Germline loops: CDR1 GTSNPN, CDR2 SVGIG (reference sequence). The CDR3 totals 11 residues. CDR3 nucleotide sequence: TGTGCCTGGAGTCGAGGGTCTGAAGCTTTCTTT. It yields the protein CAWSRGSEAFF.

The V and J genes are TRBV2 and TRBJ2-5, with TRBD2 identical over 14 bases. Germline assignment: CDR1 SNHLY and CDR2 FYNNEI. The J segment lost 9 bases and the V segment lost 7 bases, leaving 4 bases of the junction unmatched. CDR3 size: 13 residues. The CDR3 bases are TGTGCCAGCAATCAGGGACTAGCGGGGGCCCAGTACTTC. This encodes CASNQGLAGAQYF.

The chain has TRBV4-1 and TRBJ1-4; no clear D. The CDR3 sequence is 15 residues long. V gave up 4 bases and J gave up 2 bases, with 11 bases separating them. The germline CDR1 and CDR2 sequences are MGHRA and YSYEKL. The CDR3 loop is CASSREDGTNEKLFF. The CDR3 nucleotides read TGCGCCAGCAGCCGGGAGGATGGGACTAATGAAAAACTGTTTTTT.

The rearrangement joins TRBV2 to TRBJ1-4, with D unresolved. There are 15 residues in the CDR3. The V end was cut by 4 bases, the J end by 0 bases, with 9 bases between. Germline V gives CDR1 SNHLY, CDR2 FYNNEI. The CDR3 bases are TGTGCCAGCAGTGGAGGACTCGCAACTAATGAAAAACTGTTTTTT. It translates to CASSGGLATNEKLFF.

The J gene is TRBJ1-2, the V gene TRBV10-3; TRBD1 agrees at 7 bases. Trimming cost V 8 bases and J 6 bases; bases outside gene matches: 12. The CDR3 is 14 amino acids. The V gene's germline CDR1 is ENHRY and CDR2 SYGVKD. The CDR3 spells CAIGNRGPRDGYTF. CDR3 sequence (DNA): TGTGCCATCGGGAACAGGGGCCCTCGGGATGGCTACACCTTC.

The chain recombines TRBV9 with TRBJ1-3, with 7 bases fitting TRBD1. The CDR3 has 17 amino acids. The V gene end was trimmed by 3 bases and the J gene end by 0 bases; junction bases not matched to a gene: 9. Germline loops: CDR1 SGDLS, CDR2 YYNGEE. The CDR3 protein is CASSDRDSSSSGNTIYF. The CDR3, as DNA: TGTGCCAGCAGCGACCGGGACAGTTCCAGCTCTGGAAACACCATATATTTT. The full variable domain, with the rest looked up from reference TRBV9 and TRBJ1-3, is DSGVTQTPKHLITATGQRVTLRCSPRSGDLSVYWYQQSLDQGLQFLIQYYNGEERAKGNILERFSAQQFPDLHSELNLSSLELGDSALYFCASSDRDSSSSGNTIYFGEGSWLTVV.

The CDR3 here is CATSPRTRSNVLTF. The CDR3 DNA is TGTGCCACCAGCCCGCGAACTAGAAGCAACGTCCTGACTTTC. This chain uses TRBV15 with TRBJ2-6, with D tentatively TRBD2 (5 bases). Trimming removed 5 bases from V and 9 bases from J, with 14 bases in between. The CDR3 runs 14 residues. Per the germline V gene, CDR1 is LNHNV and CDR2 is YYDKDF (reference sequence).

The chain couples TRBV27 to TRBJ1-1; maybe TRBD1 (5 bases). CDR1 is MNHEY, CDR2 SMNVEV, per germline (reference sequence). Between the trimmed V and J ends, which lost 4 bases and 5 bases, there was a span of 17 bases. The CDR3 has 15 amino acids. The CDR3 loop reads CASSYAGFVMTEAFF. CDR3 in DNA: TGTGCCAGCAGTTACGCAGGGTTCGTTATGACTGAAGCTTTCTTT.

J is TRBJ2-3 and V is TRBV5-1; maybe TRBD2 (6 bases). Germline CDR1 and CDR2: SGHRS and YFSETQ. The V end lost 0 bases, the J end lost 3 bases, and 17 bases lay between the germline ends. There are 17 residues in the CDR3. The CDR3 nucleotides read TGCGCCAGCAGCTTGGCCACGATAGTCGGAGGGACAGATACGCAGTATTTT. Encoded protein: CASSLATIVGGTDTQYF. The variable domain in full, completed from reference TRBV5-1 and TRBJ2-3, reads KAGVTQTPRYLIKTRGQQVTLSCSPISGHRSVSWYQQTPGQGLQFLFEYFSETQRNKGNFPGRFSGRQFSNSRSEMNVSTLELGDSALYLCASSLATIVGGTDTQYFGPGTRLTVL.

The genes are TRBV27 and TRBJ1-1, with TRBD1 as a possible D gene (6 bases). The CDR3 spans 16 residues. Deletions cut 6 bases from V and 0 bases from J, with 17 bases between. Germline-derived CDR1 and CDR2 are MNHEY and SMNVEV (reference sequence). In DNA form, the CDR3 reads TGTGCCAGCAGACGCCAGGGGAGGGCCTTGAACACTGAAGCTTTCTTT. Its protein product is CASRRQGRALNTEAFF.

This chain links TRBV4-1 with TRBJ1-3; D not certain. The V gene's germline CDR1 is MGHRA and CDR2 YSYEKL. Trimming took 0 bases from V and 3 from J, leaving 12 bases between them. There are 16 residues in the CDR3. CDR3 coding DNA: TGCGCCAGCAGCCAAGATACGAAACTTGTTGGAAACACCATATATTTT. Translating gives CASSQDTKLVGNTIYF.

CDR3 in DNA: TGCGCCAGCAGCTTGGCAGCCAGGGGGGACGAGCAGTACTTC. It is translated as CASSLAARGDEQYF. This sequence joins TRBV5-1 and TRBJ2-7; a possible D gene is TRBD1 (7 bases). Looked up from germline, CDR1 is SGHRS and CDR2 is YFSETQ. V was cut by 0 bases and J by 5 bases, with 12 bases left in between. This CDR3 region has 14 residues.

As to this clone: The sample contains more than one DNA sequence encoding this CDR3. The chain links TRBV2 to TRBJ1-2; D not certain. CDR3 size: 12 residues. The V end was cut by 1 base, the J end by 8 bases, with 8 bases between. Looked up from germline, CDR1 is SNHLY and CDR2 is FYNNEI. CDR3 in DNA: TGTGCCAGCAGTGAAGGGGCGCGCGGCTACACCTTC. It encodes CASSEGARGYTF.

The CDR3 here is CASHGGTGPSNYGYTF. The CDR3 coding sequence is TGTGCCAGCCACGGGGGGACCGGGCCGTCGAACTATGGCTACACCTTC. This rearrangement joins TRBV5-4 to TRBJ1-2, with D perhaps TRBD1 (5 bases). Looked up from germline, CDR1 is SGHNT and CDR2 is YYREEE (reference sequence). CDR3 size: 16 residues. The germline V and J ends were trimmed by 7 bases and 2 bases, with 21 bases remaining between them.

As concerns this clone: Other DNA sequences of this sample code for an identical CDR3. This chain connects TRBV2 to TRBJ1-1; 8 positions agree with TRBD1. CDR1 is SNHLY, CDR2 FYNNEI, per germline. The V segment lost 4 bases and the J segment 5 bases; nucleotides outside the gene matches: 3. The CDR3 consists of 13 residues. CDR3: CASSVGTGTEAFF. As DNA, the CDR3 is TGTGCCAGCAGTGTTGGGACAGGAACTGAAGCTTTCTTT.

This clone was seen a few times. In nucleotides, the CDR3 is TGCGCCAGCAGGGTGGCTAGCGATATAGGGGAGCTGTTTTTT. Translation: CASRVASDIGELFF. The chain joins TRBV4-1 to TRBJ2-2; tentatively, D is TRBD2 (6 bases). V lost 6 bases and J 8 bases, leaving 16 bases between the germline ends. The V gene's germline CDR1 is MGHRA and CDR2 YSYEKL. The CDR3 loop spans 14 amino acids.

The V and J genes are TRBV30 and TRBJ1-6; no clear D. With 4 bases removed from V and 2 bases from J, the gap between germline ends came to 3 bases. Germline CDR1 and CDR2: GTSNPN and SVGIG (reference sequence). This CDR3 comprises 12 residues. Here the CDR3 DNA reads TGTGCCTGGACAGCCTATAATTCACCCCTCCACTTT. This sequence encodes CAWTAYNSPLHF.

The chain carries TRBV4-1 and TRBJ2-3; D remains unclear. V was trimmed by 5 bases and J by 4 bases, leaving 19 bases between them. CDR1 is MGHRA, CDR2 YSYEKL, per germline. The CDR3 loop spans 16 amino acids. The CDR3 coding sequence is TGCGCCAGCAGCGAGACCCGACGGAGCTGGGCAGATACGCAGTATTTT. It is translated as CASSETRRSWADTQYF.